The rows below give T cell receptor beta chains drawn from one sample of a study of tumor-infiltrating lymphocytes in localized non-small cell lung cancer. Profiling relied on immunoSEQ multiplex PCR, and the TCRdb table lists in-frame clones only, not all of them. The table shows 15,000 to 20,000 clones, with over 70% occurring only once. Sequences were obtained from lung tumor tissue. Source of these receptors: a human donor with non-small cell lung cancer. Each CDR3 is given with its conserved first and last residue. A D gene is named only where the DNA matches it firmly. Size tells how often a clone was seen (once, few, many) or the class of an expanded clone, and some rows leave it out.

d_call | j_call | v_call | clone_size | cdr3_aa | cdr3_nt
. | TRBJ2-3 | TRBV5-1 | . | CASSLQRGSTDTQYF | TGCGCCAGCAGCTTGCAGCGAGGGAGTACAGATACGCAGTATTTT
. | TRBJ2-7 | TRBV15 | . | CATSSGGTSYEQYF | TGTGCCACCAGCAGTGGGGGGACGTCCTACGAGCAGTACTTC
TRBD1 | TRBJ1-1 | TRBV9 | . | CASSAGTGVANTEAFF | TGTGCCAGCAGCGCTGGGACAGGGGTTGCGAACACTGAAGCTTTCTTT
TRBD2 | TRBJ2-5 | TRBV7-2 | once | CASSFQAGLQETQYF | TGTGCCAGCAGCTTCCAAGCGGGACTCCAAGAGACCCAGTACTTC
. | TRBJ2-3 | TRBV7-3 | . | CASSSGGGPYTDTQYF | TGTGCCAGCAGCTCAGGGGGAGGGCCGTACACAGATACGCAGTATTTT
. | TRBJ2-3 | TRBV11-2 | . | CASSLDRRQPGADTQYF | TGTGCCAGCAGCTTAGATCGGAGGCAGCCGGGTGCAGATACGCAGTATTTT
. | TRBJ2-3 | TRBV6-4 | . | CASRKPYSDTQYF | TGTGCCAGCAGAAAACCCTACAGCGATACGCAGTATTTT
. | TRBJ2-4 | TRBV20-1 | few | CSAIRENIQYF | TGCAGTGCTATTCGGGAAAACATTCAGTACTTC
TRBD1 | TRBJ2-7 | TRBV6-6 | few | CASRYHSGTGGYEQYF | TGTGCCAGCAGGTATCATAGCGGGACAGGGGGGTACGAGCAGTACTTC
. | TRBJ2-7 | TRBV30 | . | CAWSLKGDEQYF | TGTGCCTGGAGTCTCAAGGGGGATGAGCAGTACTTC
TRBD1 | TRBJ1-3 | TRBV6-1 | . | CASRYRGTSGNTIYF | TGTGCCAGCAGGTACAGGGGAACCTCTGGAAACACCATATATTTT
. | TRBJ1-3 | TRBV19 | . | CASSSRQGNTIYF | TGTGCCAGTAGCTCCCGACAGGGAAACACCATATATTTT
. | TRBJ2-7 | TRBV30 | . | CAWSEANLGHEQYF | TGTGCCTGGAGTGAGGCAAATTTGGGTCACGAGCAGTACTTC
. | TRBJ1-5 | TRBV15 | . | CATSRDGGDSNQPQHF | TGTGCCACCAGCAGAGATGGGGGTGATAGCAATCAGCCCCAGCATTTT
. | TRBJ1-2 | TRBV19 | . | CASSMEFGQVYGYTF | TGTGCCAGTAGTATGGAGTTTGGGCAGGTCTATGGCTACACCTTC
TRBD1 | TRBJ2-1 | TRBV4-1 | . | CASSQPQGEQFF | TGCGCCAGCAGCCAACCACAGGGGGAGCAGTTCTTC
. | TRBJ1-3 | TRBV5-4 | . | CASSSDRISGNTIYF | TGTGCCAGCAGCTCTGACAGGATCTCTGGAAACACCATATATTTT
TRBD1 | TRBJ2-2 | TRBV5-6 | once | CASSLTGGWDTGELFF | TGTGCCAGCAGCCTAACAGGGGGCTGGGACACCGGGGAGCTGTTTTTT
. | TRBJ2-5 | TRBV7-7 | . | CASSLGQLQETQYF | TGTGCTAGCAGCTTAGGTCAGCTACAAGAGACCCAGTACTTC
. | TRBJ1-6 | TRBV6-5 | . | CASSRHRSYNSPLHF | TGTGCCAGCAGTCGACATCGGTCCTATAATTCACCCCTCCACTTT
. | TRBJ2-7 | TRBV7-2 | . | CASSSSGIYEQYF | TGTGCCAGCAGCTCTTCGGGGATTTACGAGCAGTACTTC
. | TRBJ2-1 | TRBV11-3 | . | CASSLDRYHNEQFF | TGTGCCAGCAGCTTAGATCGGTACCACAATGAGCAGTTCTTC
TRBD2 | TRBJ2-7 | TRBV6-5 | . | CASSSRTSASYEQYF | TGTGCCAGCAGTTCCCGGACTAGCGCGTCCTACGAGCAGTACTTC
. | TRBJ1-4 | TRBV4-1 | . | CASSPEGGWEKLFF | TGCGCCAGCAGCCCGGAGGGGGGCTGGGAAAAACTGTTTTTT
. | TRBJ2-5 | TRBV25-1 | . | CASSEPTTEETQYF | TGTGCCAGCAGTGAACCCACCACAGAAGAGACCCAGTACTTC
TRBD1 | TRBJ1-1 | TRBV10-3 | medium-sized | CAITSTGGSMNTEAFF | TGTGCCATCACCTCCACAGGGGGAAGCATGAACACTGAAGCTTTCTTT
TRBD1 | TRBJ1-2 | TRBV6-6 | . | CASSYDGQGTIYGYTF | TGTGCCAGCAGTTACGACGGACAGGGTACCATCTATGGCTACACCTTC
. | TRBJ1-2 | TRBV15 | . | CATSRDRTGNYGYTF | TGTGCCACCAGCAGAGATAGAACCGGTAACTATGGCTACACCTTC
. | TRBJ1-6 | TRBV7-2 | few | CASSLERGAPLHF | TGTGCCAGCAGCTTAGAACGTGGGGCACCCCTCCACTTT
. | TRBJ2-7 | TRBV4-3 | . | CASSQDSAGYEQYF | TGCGCCAGCAGCCAAGATTCGGCAGGCTACGAGCAGTACTTC
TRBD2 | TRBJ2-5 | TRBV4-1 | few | CASSQDGGGGAFPQETQYF | TGCGCCAGCAGCCAAGATGGAGGCGGGGGGGCCTTCCCGCAAGAGACCCAGTACTTC
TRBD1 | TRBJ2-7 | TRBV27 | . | CASGRQGKHEQYF | TGTGCCAGCGGAAGACAGGGGAAACACGAGCAGTACTTC
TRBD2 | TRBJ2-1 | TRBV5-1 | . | CASSLASGSNEQFF | TGCGCCAGCAGCTTGGCTAGCGGGAGCAATGAGCAGTTCTTC
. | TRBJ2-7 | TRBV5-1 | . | CASSAGDTGTYEQYF | TGCGCCAGCAGCGCGGGGGACACAGGAACCTACGAGCAGTACTTC
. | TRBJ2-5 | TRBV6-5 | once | CASSYSGSQETQYF | TGTGCCAGCAGTTACTCGGGCAGCCAAGAGACCCAGTACTTC
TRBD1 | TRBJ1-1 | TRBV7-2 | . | CASSLTDRETEAFF | TGTGCCAGCAGCTTGACCGACAGGGAGACTGAAGCTTTCTTT
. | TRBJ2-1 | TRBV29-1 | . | CSVDRGHYNEQFF | TGCAGCGTTGATAGGGGACATTACAATGAGCAGTTCTTC
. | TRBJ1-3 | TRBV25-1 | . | CASSVFSGNTIYF | TGTGCCAGCAGCGTGTTCTCTGGAAACACCATATATTTT
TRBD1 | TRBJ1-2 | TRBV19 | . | CASRVAGQGGYGYTF | TGTGCCAGTAGAGTCGCTGGACAGGGCGGTTATGGCTACACCTTC
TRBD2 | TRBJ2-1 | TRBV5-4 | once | CASSPGWTSGGLGEQFF | TGTGCCAGCAGCCCGGGATGGACTAGCGGGGGCTTGGGGGAGCAGTTCTTC
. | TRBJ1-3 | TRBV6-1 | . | CASSAQGGARGNTIYF | TGTGCCAGCAGTGCCCAGGGAGGGGCGCGAGGAAACACCATATATTTT
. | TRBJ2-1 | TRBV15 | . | CATSRERVSRPSYNEQFF | TGTGCCACCAGCAGAGAAAGGGTCTCGCGCCCCTCCTACAATGAGCAGTTCTTC
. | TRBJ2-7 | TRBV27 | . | CASSEGTHYEQYF | TGTGCCAGCAGCGAAGGGACACACTACGAGCAGTACTTC
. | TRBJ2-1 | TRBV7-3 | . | CASSLNTNEQFF | TGTGCCAGCAGCTTAAACACCAATGAGCAGTTCTTC
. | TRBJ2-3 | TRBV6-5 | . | CASSYPDITGTQYF | TGTGCCAGCAGTTACCCCGACATTACCGGTACGCAGTATTTT
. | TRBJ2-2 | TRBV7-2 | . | CASSSGLFTGELFF | TGTGCCAGCAGCTCGGGACTGTTCACCGGGGAGCTGTTTTTT
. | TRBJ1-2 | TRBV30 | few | CASKTGNQGYTF | TGTGCCTCGAAAACAGGGAATCAGGGCTACACCTTC
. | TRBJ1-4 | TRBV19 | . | CASSGRSGEKLFF | TGTGCCAGTAGTGGGAGGAGTGGCGAAAAACTGTTTTTT
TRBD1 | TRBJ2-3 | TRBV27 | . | CASSAQGNTQYF | TGTGCCAGCAGTGCACAGGGGAATACGCAGTATTTT
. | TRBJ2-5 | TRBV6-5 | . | CASSYWPRAQETQYF | TGTGCCAGCAGTTACTGGCCCAGGGCCCAAGAGACCCAGTACTTC
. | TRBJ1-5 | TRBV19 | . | CASSPLSGFGNQPQHF | TGTGCCAGTAGTCCCTTGTCCGGGTTTGGCAATCAGCCCCAGCATTTT
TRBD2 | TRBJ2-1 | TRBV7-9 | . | CASSFTGTSGRTDEQFF | TGTGCCAGCAGCTTCACCGGGACTAGCGGGAGAACTGATGAGCAGTTCTTC
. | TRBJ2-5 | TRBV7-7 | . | CASGPGAGRVETQYF | TGTGCCAGCGGGCCGGGGGCGGGTAGGGTAGAGACCCAGTACTTC
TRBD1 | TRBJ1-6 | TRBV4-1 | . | CASSPRQGTGLSYNSPLHF | TGCGCCAGCAGCCCCAGACAGGGGACAGGGTTGTCCTATAATTCACCCCTCCACTTT
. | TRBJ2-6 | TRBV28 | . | CASSFEHSGANVLTF | TGTGCCAGCAGTTTCGAACACTCTGGGGCCAACGTCCTGACTTTC
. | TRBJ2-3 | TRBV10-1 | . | CASSETAARTDTQYF | TGCGCCAGCAGTGAGACGGCCGCCCGCACAGATACGCAGTATTTT
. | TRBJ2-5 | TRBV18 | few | CASSPQVYRVRETQYF | TGTGCCAGCTCACCACAAGTGTACCGGGTCAGAGAGACCCAGTACTTC